One sample yielded the 5 T cell receptor beta chains listed below, sequenced in a study of Graves' ophthalmopathy and Graves' hyperthyroidism. Amplifying from RNA transcripts, the study obtained TCR beta CDR3 regions. HTBI primers primed a first-round RT-PCR, and a second-round multiplex PCR followed. Each CDR3 protein is one row after TCRdb ran MiXCR on the multiplex PCR reads. The table has under 250,000 distinct CDR3 sequences, around 28% seen once; the top ten hold approximately 8.6%. Sample: peripheral blood. These receptors originate from a middle-aged man with Graves' ophthalmopathy.

This clonotype was recorded many times. This chain connects TRBV29-1 to TRBJ2-3; D is uncertain. Germline V lookup: CDR1 SQVTM, CDR2 ANQGSEA. V was shortened by 1 base and J by 6 bases, with 8 bases between the two germline ends. The CDR3 has 12 amino acids. CDR3 bases: TGCAGCGTTGAAGGTGGTGAGGATACGCAGTATTTT. Encoded protein: CSVEGGEDTQYF.

The chain is built from TRBV7-8 and TRBJ1-1, with D unclear. V lost 5 bases and J lost 1, with 8 bases in between. The CDR3 is made up of 13 amino acids. CDR1 is SGHVS, CDR2 FQNEAQ, per germline. The CDR3 DNA reads TGTGCCAGCAGCCGCCTTAGGAACACTGAAGCTTTCTTT. Translating gives CASSRLRNTEAFF.

This clonotype was observed at least ten times. The J gene is TRBJ2-2, the V gene TRBV27; TRBD2 might be the D (6 bases). In germline, CDR1 is MNHEY, CDR2 SMNVEV (reference sequence). Trimming pared 2 bases from V and 1 base from J, leaving 11 bases between. This CDR3 region has 16 residues. Written as DNA, the CDR3 is TGTGCCAGCAGTTTAGAACTAGCCCTGAACACCGGGGAGCTGTTTTTT. Its protein product is CASSLELALNTGELFF.

This chain joins TRBV12-3 or TRBV12-4 and TRBJ1-1; no clear D gene. The CDR3 has 11 amino acids. V lost 6 bases to trimming and J lost 8 bases, with 10 bases between them. For the CDR3, the DNA is TGTGCCAGCAGGGCGGGTGGGGAAGCTTTCTTT. It is translated as CASRAGGEAFF.

This clonotype was recorded at least ten times. Here the CDR3 reads CASRPGPSYEQYF. CDR3 DNA sequence: TGTGCCAGTAGACCGGGACCGAGCTACGAGCAGTACTTC. V is TRBV19 and J is TRBJ2-7; D tentatively reads TRBD1 or TRBD2 (5 bases each). Germline CDR1 is LNHDA and CDR2 is SQIVND (reference sequence). The CDR3 runs to 13 residues. With 6 bases removed from V and 3 bases from J, the gap between germline ends came to 12 bases.